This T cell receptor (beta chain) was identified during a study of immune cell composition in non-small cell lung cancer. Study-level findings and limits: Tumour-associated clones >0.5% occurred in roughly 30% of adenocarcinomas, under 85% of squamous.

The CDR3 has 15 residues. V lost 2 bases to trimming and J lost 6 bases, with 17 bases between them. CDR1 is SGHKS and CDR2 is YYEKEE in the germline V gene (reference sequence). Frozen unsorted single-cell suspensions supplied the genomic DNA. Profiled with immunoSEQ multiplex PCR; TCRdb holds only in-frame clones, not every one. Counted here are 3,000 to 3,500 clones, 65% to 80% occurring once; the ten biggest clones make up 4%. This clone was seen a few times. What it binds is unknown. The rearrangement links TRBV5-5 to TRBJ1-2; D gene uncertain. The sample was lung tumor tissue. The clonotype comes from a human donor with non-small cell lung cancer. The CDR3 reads CASSFGWERVHGYTF. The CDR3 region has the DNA TGTGCCAGCAGCTTCGGTTGGGAGAGGGTCCATGGCTACACCTTC. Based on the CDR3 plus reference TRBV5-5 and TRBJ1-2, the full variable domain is DAGVTQSPTHLIKTRGQQVTLRCSPISGHKSVSWYQQVLGQGPQFIFQYYEKEERGRGNFPDRFSARQFPNYSSELNVNALLLGDSALYLCASSFGWERVHGYTFGSGTRLTVV.